The 5 T cell receptor beta chains reported below all come from one sample, sequenced in a study of T cells in Graves' hyperthyroidism and ophthalmopathy. What was amplified from RNA transcripts were TCR beta CDR3 regions. HTBI primers were employed in a first-round RT-PCR of the TCR CDR3. MiXCR, applied by TCRdb to the multiplex PCR reads, yields one record per CDR3 protein. This table has 470,000 or so distinct CDR3 sequences, 20% appearing once. Sequencing was done on a sample of blood. The receptors were sampled from a man between 18 and 35 years old with Graves' hyperthyroidism.

This clonotype was observed at least ten times. The J gene is TRBJ2-7, the V gene TRBV4-1; the D is unclear. Germline CDR1 reads MGHRA; CDR2 reads YSYEKL. The CDR3 contains 14 residues. Trimming took 0 bases from V and 6 from J, leaving 12 bases between them. CDR3 nucleotide sequence: TGCGCCAGCAGCCAAGATACGCAAACCCTCGAGCAGTACTTC. This gives the protein CASSQDTQTLEQYF.

This clonotype was recorded at least ten times. The rearrangement joins TRBV12-3 or TRBV12-4 to TRBJ1-1; D call uncertain. Trimming pared 4 bases from V and 5 bases from J, leaving 14 bases between. CDR3 length: 14 residues. CDR3 sequence: CASSSLGGGTEAFF. CDR3 coding DNA: TGTGCCAGCAGTTCCTTGGGAGGAGGTACTGAAGCTTTCTTT.

This clonotype appeared many times. This chain joins TRBV2 and TRBJ1-1; D is undetermined. The V end lost 6 bases, the J end lost 0 bases, and 8 bases lay between the germline ends. The CDR3 loop spans 13 amino acids. In germline, CDR1 is SNHLY, CDR2 FYNNEI. The chain's CDR3 is CASRREMNTEAFF. The CDR3 DNA is TGTGCCAGCAGGCGGGAGATGAACACTGAAGCTTTCTTT.

Many counts were recorded for this clonotype. The gene calls are TRBV24-1 and TRBJ2-5, with D maybe TRBD1 (6 bases). The CDR3 has 15 amino acids. V lost 4 bases and J lost 4, with 15 bases in between. CDR1 KGHDR and CDR2 SFDVKD come from the germline V gene. In nucleotides, the CDR3 is TGTGCCACCAGTGACCCTAAGGGCAGGGGAGAGACCCAGTACTTC. Translated: CATSDPKGRGETQYF.

This clonotype occurred once. The chain recombines TRBV20-1 with TRBJ2-5, with D unclear. The CDR3 spans 14 residues. Looked up from germline, CDR1 is DFQATT and CDR2 is SNEGSKA (reference sequence). The V gene lost 1 base and the J gene lost 1 base, with 10 bases spanning the gap. CDR3 residues: CSARGTGGQETQYF. The CDR3, as DNA: TGCAGTGCTAGAGGAACCGGCGGCCAAGAGACCCAGTACTTC.